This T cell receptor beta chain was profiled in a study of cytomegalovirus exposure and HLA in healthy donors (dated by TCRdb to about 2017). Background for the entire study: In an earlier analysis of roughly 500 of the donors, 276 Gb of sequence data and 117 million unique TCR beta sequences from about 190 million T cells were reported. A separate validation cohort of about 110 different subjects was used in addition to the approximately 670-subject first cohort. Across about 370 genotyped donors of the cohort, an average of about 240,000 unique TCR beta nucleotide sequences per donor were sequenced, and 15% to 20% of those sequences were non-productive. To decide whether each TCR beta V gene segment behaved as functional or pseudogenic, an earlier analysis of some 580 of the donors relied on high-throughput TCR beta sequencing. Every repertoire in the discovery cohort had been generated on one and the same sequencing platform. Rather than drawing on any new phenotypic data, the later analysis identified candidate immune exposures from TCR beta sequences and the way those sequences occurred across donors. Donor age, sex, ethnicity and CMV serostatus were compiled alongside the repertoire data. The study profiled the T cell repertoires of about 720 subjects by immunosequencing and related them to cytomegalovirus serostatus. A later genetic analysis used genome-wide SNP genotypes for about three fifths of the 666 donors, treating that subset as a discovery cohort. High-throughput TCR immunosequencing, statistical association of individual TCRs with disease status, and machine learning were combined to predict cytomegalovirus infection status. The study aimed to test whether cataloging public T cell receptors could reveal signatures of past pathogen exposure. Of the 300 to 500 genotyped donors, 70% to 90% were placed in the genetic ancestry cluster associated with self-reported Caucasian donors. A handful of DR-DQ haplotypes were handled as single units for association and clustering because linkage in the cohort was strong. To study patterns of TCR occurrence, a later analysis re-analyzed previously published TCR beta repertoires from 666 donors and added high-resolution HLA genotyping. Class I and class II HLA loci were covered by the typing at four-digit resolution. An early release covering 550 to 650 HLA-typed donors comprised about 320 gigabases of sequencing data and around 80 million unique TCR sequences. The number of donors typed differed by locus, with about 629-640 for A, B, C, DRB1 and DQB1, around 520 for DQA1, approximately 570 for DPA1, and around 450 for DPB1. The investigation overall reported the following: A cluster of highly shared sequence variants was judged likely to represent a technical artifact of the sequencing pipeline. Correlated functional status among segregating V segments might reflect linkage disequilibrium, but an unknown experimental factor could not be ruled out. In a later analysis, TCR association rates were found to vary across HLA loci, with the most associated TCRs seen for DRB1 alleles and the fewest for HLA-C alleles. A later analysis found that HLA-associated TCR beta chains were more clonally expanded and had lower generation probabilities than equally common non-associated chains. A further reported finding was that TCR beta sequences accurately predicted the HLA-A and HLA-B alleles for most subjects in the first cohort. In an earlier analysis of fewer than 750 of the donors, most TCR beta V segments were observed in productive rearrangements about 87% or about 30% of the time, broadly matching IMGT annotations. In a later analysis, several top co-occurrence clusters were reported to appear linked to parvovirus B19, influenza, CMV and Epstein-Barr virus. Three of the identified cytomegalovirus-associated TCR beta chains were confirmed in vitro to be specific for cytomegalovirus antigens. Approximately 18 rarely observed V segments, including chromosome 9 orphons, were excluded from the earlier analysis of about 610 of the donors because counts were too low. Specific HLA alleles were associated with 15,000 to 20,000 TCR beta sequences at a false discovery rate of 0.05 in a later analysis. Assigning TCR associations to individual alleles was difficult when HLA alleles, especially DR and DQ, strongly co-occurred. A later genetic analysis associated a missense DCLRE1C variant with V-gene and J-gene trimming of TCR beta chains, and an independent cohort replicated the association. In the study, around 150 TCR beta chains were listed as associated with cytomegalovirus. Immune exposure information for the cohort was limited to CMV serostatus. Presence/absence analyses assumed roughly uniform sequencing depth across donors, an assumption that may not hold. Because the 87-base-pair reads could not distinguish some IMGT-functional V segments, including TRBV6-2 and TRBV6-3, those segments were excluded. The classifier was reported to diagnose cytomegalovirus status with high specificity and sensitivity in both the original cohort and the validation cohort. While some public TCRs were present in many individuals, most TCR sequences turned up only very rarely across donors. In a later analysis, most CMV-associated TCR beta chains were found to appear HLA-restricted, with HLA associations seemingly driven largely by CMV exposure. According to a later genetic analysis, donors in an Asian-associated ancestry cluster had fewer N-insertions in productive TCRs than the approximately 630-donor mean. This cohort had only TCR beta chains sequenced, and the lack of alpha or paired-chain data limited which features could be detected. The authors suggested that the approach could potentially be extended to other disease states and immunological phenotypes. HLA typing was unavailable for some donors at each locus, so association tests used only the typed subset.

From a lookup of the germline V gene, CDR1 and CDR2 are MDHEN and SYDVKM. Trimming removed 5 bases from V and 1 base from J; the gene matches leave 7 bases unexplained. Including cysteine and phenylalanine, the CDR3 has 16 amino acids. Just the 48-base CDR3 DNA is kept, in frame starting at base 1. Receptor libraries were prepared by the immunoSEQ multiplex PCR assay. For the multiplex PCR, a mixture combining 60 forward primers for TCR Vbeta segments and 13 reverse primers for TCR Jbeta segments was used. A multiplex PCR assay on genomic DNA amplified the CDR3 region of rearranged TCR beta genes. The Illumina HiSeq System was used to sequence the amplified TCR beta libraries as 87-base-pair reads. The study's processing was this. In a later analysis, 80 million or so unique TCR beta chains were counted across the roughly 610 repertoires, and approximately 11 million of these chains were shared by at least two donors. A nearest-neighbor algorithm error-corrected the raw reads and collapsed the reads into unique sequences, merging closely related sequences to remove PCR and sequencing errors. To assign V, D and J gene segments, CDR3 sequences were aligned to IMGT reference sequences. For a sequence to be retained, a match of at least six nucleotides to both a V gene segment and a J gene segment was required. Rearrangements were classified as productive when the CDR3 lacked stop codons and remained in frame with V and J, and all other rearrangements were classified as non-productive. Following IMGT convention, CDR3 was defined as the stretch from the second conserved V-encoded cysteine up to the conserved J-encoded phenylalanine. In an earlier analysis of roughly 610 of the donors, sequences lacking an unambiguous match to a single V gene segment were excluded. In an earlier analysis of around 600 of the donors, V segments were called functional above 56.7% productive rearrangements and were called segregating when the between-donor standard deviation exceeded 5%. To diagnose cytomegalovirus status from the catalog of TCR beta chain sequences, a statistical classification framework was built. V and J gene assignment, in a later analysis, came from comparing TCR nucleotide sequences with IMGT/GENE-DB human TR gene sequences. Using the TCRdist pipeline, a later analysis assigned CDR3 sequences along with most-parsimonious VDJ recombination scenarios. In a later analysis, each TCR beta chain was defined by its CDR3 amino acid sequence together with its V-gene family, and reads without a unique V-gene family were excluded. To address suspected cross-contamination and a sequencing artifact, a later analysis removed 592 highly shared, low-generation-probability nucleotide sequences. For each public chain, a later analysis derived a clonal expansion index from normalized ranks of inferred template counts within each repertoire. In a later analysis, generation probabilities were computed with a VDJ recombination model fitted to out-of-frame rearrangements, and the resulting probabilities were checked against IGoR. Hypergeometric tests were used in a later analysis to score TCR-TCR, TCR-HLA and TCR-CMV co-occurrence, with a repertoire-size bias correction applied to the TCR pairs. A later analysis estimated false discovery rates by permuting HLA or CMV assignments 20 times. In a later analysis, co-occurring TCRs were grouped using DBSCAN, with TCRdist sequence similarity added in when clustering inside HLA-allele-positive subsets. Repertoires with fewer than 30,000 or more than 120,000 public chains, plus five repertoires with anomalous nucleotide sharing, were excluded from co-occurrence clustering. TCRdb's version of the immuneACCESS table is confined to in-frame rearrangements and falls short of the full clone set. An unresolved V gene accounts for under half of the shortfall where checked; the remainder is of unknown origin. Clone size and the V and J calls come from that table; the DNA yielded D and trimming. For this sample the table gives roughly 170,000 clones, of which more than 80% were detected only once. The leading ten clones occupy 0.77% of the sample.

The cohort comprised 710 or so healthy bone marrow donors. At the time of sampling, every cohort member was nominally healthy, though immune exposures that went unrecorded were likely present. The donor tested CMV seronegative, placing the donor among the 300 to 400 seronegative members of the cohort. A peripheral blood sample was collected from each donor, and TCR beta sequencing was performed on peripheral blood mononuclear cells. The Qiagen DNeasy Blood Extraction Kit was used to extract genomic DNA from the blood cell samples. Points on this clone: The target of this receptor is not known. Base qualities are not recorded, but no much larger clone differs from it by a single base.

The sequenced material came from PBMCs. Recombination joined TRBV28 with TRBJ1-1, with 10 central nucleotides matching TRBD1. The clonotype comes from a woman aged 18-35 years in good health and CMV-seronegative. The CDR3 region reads CASSLGTGVGNTEAFF. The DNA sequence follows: TGTGCCAGCAGTCTCGGGACAGGGGTGGGGAACACTGAAGCTTTCTTT.